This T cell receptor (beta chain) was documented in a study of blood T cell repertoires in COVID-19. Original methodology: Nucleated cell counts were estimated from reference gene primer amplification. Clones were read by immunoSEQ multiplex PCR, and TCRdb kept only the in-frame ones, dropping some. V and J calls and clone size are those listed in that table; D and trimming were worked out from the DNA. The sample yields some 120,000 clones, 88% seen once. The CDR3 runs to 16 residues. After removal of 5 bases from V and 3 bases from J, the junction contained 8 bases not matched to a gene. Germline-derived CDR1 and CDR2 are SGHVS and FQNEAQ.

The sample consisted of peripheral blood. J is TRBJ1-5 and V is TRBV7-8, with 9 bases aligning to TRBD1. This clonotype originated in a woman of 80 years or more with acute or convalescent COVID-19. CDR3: CASSNRGQGINQPQHF. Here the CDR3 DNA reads TGTGCCAGCAGCAACAGGGGACAGGGCATCAATCAGCCCCAGCATTTT. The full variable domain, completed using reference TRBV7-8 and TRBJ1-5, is GAGVSQSPRYKVAKRGQDVALRCDPISGHVSLFWYQQALGQGPEFLTYFQNEAQLDKSGLPSDRFFAERPEGSVSTLKIQRTQQEDSAVYLCASSNRGQGINQPQHFGDGTRLSIL.